The source of this TCR beta chain is a study of control samples from healthy donors and cancer patients. CDR1 is SGHRS and CDR2 is YFSETQ in the germline V gene. The CDR3 spans 14 residues. V was trimmed by 1 base and J by 3 bases, leaving 11 bases between them. Sequencing was performed with immunoSEQ multiplex PCR; in TCRdb, only in-frame clones are kept and a portion is missing. Seen here are 90,000 to 130,000 clones, more than 75% observed once, and the top ten hold around 3.5%. The chain links TRBV5-1 to TRBJ2-7, with TRBD1 as a possible D gene (5 bases). The sequenced sample consisted of PBMCs. The receptor was derived from a woman aged 60-75 years with lung cancer. DNA of the CDR3: TGCGCCAGCAGCTTGTCTGCAGGGAACTACGAGCAGTACTTC. Amino acids: CASSLSAGNYEQYF.